This entry describes one T cell receptor (beta chain). Brentuximab vedotin exposure varied among the patients, all of whom had relapsed after autologous stem cell transplantation. The method was immunoSEQ multiplex PCR; TCRdb's version includes in-frame clones alone and lacks a portion of them. Of about 94,000 clones listed, 80% to 90% were seen once; the top ten hold over 8.5%. This CDR3 region has 16 residues. CDR1 and CDR2 from the germline V gene are MDHEN and SYDVKM. V shed 5 bases and J shed 7 bases, with 21 bases lying between them. This entry is derived from a study of PD-1 blockade in classical Hodgkin lymphoma.

This clonotype was obtained from a human donor with classical Hodgkin lymphoma. The V and J genes are TRBV28 and TRBJ1-5; no clear D gene. The source material was peripheral blood mononuclear cells (PBMCs), sampled before the second cycle of nivolumab. The CDR3 DNA reads as TGTGCCAGCAGTCCTCGGGTGGTGGAGACTCCGCAGCCCCAGCATTTT. Its translation is CASSPRVVETPQPQHF.